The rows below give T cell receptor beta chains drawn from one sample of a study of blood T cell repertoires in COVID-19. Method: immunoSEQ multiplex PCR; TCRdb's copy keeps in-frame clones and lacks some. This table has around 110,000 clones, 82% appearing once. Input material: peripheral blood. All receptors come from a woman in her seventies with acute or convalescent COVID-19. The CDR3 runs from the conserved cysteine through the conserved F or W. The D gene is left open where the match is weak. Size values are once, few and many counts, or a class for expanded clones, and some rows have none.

CDR3nt: TGTGCCATCAGTGGGGAGGGGATTTATGGCTACACCTTC
CDR3aa: CAISGEGIYGYTF
d_gene: .
j_gene: TRBJ1-2
v_gene: TRBV10-3
abundance: .

CDR3nt: TGTGCCAGCAGCTCTCAGGGCCCCTATGGCTACACCTTC
CDR3aa: CASSSQGPYGYTF
d_gene: .
j_gene: TRBJ1-2
v_gene: TRBV7-2
abundance: .

CDR3nt: TGCGCCAGCAGCCCTGACAGGGAAAATCAGCCCCAGCATTTT
CDR3aa: CASSPDRENQPQHF
d_gene: TRBD1
j_gene: TRBJ1-5
v_gene: TRBV5-1
abundance: .

CDR3nt: TGTGCCAGCAGTTACCCCAAAGGGGAACCTACAGATACGCAGTATTTT
CDR3aa: CASSYPKGEPTDTQYF
d_gene: .
j_gene: TRBJ2-3
v_gene: TRBV6-6
abundance: .

CDR3nt: TGTGCCAGCACCTCGGGACAGTTACCCTACACCTTC
CDR3aa: CASTSGQLPYTF
d_gene: TRBD1
j_gene: TRBJ1-2
v_gene: TRBV12-3/TRBV12-4
abundance: .

CDR3nt: TGTGCCAGCTCGCGATCAGGGGGCGGTGAAGCTTTCTTT
CDR3aa: CASSRSGGGEAFF
d_gene: TRBD1
j_gene: TRBJ1-1
v_gene: TRBV18
abundance: .

CDR3nt: TGTGCCAGCAGCCGGGCCCGCGGGGGTACCTACAATGAGCAGTTCTTC
CDR3aa: CASSRARGGTYNEQFF
d_gene: TRBD2
j_gene: TRBJ2-1
v_gene: TRBV7-3
abundance: .

CDR3nt: TGTGCCAGCCGGACTGAGAACTATGGCTACACCTTC
CDR3aa: CASRTENYGYTF
d_gene: .
j_gene: TRBJ1-2
v_gene: TRBV2
abundance: .

CDR3nt: TGTGCCAGCAGCCAAGATCTGAGGGATACGCAGTATTTT
CDR3aa: CASSQDLRDTQYF
d_gene: .
j_gene: TRBJ2-3
v_gene: TRBV3-1/TRBV3-2
abundance: .

CDR3nt: TGTGCCAGCAGCCCCGGGACAACAGATACGCAGTATTTT
CDR3aa: CASSPGTTDTQYF
d_gene: .
j_gene: TRBJ2-3
v_gene: TRBV6-5
abundance: .

CDR3nt: TGCAGTGCTAGGAGGAACACTGAAGCTTTCTTT
CDR3aa: CSARRNTEAFF
d_gene: .
j_gene: TRBJ1-1
v_gene: TRBV20-1
abundance: .

CDR3nt: TGCAGCGTGAAAACGGGGGGGAAGGGGGAGACCCAGTACTTC
CDR3aa: CSVKTGGKGETQYF
d_gene: TRBD2
j_gene: TRBJ2-5
v_gene: TRBV29-1
abundance: .

CDR3nt: TGTGCCAGCAGCCAAGTCCACAGGGCTGGAAACACCATATATTTT
CDR3aa: CASSQVHRAGNTIYF
d_gene: .
j_gene: TRBJ1-3
v_gene: TRBV3-1/TRBV3-2
abundance: .

CDR3nt: TGTGCCATCAGTGAGTCGGGTCTAGCGGGGGCCGGATCCTACAATGAGCAGTTCTTC
CDR3aa: CAISESGLAGAGSYNEQFF
d_gene: TRBD2
j_gene: TRBJ2-1
v_gene: TRBV10-3
abundance: many

CDR3nt: TGCGCCAGCAGGGGGGGGCCGAACACCGGGGAGCTGTTTTTT
CDR3aa: CASRGGPNTGELFF
d_gene: .
j_gene: TRBJ2-2
v_gene: TRBV10-2
abundance: .

CDR3nt: TGTGCCAGCAGCTTACCGGGACACGGCTACAATGAGCAGTTCTTC
CDR3aa: CASSLPGHGYNEQFF
d_gene: .
j_gene: TRBJ2-1
v_gene: TRBV7-9
abundance: .

CDR3nt: TGTGCCAGCAGTTACGACAGGGGCAATTCACCCCTCCACTTT
CDR3aa: CASSYDRGNSPLHF
d_gene: TRBD1
j_gene: TRBJ1-6
v_gene: TRBV6-5
abundance: .